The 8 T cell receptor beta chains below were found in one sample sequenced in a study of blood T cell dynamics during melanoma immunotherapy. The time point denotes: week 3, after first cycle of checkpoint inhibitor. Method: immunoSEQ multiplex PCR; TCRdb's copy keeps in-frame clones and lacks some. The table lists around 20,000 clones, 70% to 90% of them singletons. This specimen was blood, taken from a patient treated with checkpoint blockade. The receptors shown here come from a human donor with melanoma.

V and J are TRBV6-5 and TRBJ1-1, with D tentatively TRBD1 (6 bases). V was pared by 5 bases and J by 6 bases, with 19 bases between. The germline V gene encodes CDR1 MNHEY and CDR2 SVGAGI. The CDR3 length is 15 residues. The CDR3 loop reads CASSTPSTGRPEAFF. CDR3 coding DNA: TGTGCCAGCAGTACGCCTTCGACAGGCCGACCTGAAGCTTTCTTT.

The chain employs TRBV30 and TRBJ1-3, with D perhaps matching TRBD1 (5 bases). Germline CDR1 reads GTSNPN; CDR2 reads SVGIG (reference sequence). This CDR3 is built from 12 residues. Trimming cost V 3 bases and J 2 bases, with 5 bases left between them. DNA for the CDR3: TGTGCCTGGAGAGGGGCTGGAAACACCATATATTTT. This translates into CAWRGAGNTIYF.

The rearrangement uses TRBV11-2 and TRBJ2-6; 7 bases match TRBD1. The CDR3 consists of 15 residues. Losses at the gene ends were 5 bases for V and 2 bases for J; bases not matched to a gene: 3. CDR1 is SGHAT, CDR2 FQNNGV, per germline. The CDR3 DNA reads TGTGCCAGCAGCCTTACAGGGGCTGGGGCCAACGTCCTGACTTTC. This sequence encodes CASSLTGAGANVLTF.

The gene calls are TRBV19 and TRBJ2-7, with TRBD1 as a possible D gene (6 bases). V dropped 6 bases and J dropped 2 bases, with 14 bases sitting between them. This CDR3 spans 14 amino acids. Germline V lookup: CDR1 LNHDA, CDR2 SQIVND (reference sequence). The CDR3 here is CASSAGTSAYEQYF. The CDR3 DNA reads TGTGCCAGTAGCGCCGGGACATCGGCCTACGAGCAGTACTTC.

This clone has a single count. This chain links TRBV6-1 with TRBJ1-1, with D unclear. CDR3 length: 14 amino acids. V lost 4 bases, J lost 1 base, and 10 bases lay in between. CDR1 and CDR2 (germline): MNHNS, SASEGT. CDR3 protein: CASSVLTTNTEAFF. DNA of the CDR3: TGTGCCAGCAGTGTACTGACGACGAACACTGAAGCTTTCTTT.

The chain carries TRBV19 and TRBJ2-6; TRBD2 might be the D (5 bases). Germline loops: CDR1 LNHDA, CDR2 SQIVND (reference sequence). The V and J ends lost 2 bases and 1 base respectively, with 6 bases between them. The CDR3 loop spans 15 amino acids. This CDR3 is CASSIRGSGANVLTF. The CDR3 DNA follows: TGTGCCAGTAGTATACGGGGATCTGGGGCCAACGTCCTGACTTTC.

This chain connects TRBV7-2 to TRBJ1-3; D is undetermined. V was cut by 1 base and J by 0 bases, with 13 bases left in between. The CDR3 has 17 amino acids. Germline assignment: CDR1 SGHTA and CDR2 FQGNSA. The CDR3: CASSLGPASSSGNTIYF. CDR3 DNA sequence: TGTGCCAGCAGCTTAGGTCCGGCAAGCAGCTCTGGAAACACCATATATTTT.

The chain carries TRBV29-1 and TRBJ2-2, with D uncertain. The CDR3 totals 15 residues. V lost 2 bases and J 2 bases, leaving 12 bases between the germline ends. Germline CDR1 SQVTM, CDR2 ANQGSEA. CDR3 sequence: CSVEFRQDNTGELFF. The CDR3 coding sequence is TGCAGCGTTGAATTTCGGCAGGATAACACCGGGGAGCTGTTTTTT.